This T cell receptor (beta chain) was obtained from a study of cytomegalovirus exposure and HLA in healthy donors. Study results and limitations: Analysis was carried out at a later point, and it linked a missense DCLRE1C variant to TCR beta V- and J-gene trimming. Clonal expansion, a later analysis showed, was greater in HLA-associated TCR beta chains than in equally common others.

Germline CDR1 MGHDK, CDR2 SYGVNS. The CDR3 length is 14 residues. V lost 1 base to trimming and J lost 3 bases, with 10 bases between them. In the PCR, 60 Vbeta and 13 Jbeta primers were used. This table comes from immunoSEQ multiplex PCR, and its TCRdb copy is limited to in-frame clones, with some not included. This table has roughly 130,000 clones, around 77% appearing once. Points on this clone: No antigen is known for it.

The genes are TRBV25-1 and TRBJ2-7, with a weak D call TRBD1 (6 bases). The sequence derives from a woman between 50 and 59 years old in good health and CMV-seronegative. The sample consisted of PBMCs. The CDR3 DNA follows: TGTGCCAGCAGTGAATTGTACAGGGACTACGAGCAGTACTTC. This translates into CASSELYRDYEQYF.